This TCR beta chain was recovered during a study of human T cells and chemical hapten exposure (dated by TCRdb to about 2021). With respect to the entire study: For sensitization, 2% DPC in acetone was applied to a 2 cm by 2 cm area of upper inner arm skin. Throughout the study period of roughly 24 weeks, patients also received therapeutic DPC doses to the scalp every week. Blood for TCR sequencing was provided by twenty-nine alopecia patients at one to four time points (pre-sensitization, 2, 6 and 24 weeks). Patch testing was performed on the upper back with Finn chambers containing 0.01% DPC, and the patch tests were scored after 6 days according to International Contact Dermatitis Research Group standards. In alopecia patients, the study followed how the peripheral blood TCR repertoire changed in vivo over primary and secondary sensitization to diphenylcyclopropenone (DPC), a hapten. Libraries were pooled for sequencing, and variation in per-sample TCR yields was attributed mainly to small differences in library volumes within the pool. Blood samples were taken from patients before sensitization (week 0) and then at 2, 6 and about 24 weeks after DPC sensitization. Alopecia areata with under or over 50% scalp involvement, alopecia totalis and alopecia universalis were represented in the patient cohort, which was mostly female.

Clipping removes 6 bases from V and 0 bases from J, with 5 as the unmatched junction base count. CDR1 MDHEN and CDR2 SYDVKM are derived from the germline V gene. From the cysteine up to the phenylalanine, the CDR3 has a length of 14 residues. The entry retains the CDR3 DNA only, 42 bases that are in frame from base 1. This clonotype has a count of ten or more. Which antigen it targets is not known. Per-base quality was not reported, and no clone a single base away is much larger than it. Library generation was performed with RACE. The sequencer listed for this sample is NextSeq 500. Library preparation attached unique molecular identifiers to individual cDNA molecules for quantitative, reproducible TCR counting. For every blood RNA sample, sequencing covered both the TCR alpha and TCR beta chains. The source study handled its data this way. The median number of TCRs per sample was roughly 94,000, ranging from roughly 20,000 to 700,000. V, J and CDR3 annotation of the TCR reads was performed with the Decombinator software suite. Every sample was subsampled to the same number of TCRs (28,000) for the PS versus PT1 abundance plots. TCRs were defined as expanded if absent before sensitization and observed at least eight times at the 2-week time point. The raw public data were reprocessed by TCRdb itself: fastp quality trimming at Q25, MiXCR clonotype calling, in-frame beta chains only. Rows matching on CDR3 protein sequence are summarized as one entry with the most common DNA and genes. TCRdb assigned the V and J calls; the authors' analysis was not used. The sample has more than 80,000 distinct CDR3 sequences on record, less than 15% of them singletons. The ten largest clones represent 1.6% of the sample.

Sample time point, as interpreted from the label and publication: pre-sensitization, week 0. The treatment or condition label on this specimen signifies: therapeutic diphenylcyclopropenone sensitization with weekly scalp DPC. Blood at each patch-test visit was drawn before the patch test was applied. Patients were eligible if aged 18 to 70, diagnosed with alopecia and judged suitable for DPC therapy, and pregnant patients were excluded. Unfractionated whole blood was collected in Tempus Blood RNA tubes, and total RNA was extracted from that blood. What the study reported, not specific to this receptor: Because every patient had alopecia, a presumed autoimmune disease, the patients' immune response might differ from that of healthy individuals. Compared with pre-sensitization or healthy control sets, expanded TCRs formed significantly more large CDR3 similarity clusters, which is consistent with antigen-driven responses. The number of TCRs above 1 in 1000 frequency did not change with DPC sensitization; there was no evidence of global repertoire structure alterations. Repeated subsampling changed both the strength of the expansion versus patch-test correlation and the threshold at which that correlation became significant. A positive correlation was found between the number of PT1 expanded TCRs and patch test score, with significance reached at thresholds 8, 16 and 32 but not 4.

Recombination connected TRBV28 to TRBJ2-7; the central 7 bases match TRBD2. This clonotype originated in a woman in her forties or fifties with alopecia areata. Some clones in this sample may be carry-over from other donors' samples. This specimen consisted of whole blood, obtained in connection with sensitization to the hapten diphenylcyclopropenone (DPC). The CDR3 reads as follows: CASRTGRTSYEQYF. The sequenced DNA: TGTGCCAGCAGAACCGGGAGGACCTCCTACGAGCAGTACTTC. The variable domain in full, with residues beyond the CDR3 obtained from the reference TRBV28 and TRBJ2-7 genes, is DVKVTQSSRYLVKRTGEKVFLECVQDMDHENMFWYRQDPGLGLRLIYFSYDVKMKEKGDIPEGYSVSREKKERFSLILESASTNQTSMYLCASRTGRTSYEQYFGPGTRLTVT.